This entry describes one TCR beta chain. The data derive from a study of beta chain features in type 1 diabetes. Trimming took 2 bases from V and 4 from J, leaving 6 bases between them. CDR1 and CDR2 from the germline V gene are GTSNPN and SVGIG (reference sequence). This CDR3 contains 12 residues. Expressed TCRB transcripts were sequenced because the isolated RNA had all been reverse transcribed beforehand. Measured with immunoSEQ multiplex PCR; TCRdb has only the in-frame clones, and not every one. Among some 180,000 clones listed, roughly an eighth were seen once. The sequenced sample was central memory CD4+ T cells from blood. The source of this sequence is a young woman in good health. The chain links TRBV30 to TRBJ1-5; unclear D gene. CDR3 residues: CAWSPSNQPQHF. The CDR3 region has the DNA TGTGCCTGGAGTCCGTCTAATCAGCCCCAGCATTTT.